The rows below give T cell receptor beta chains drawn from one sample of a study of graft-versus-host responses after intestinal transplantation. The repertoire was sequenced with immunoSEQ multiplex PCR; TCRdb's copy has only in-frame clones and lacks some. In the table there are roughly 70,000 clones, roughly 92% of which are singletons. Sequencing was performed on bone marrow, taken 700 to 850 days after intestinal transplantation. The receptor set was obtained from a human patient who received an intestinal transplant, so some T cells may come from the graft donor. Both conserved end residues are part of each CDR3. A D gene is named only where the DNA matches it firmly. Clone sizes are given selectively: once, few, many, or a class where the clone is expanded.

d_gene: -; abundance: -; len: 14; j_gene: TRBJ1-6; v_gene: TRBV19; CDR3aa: CASSFGEVNSPLHF; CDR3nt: TGTGCCAGTAGTTTCGGGGAAGTTAATTCACCCCTCCACTTT
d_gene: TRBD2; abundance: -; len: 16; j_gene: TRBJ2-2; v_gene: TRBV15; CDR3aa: CATSREGGRAGGELFF; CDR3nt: TGTGCCACCAGCAGAGAAGGCGGGAGGGCCGGCGGGGAGCTGTTTTTT
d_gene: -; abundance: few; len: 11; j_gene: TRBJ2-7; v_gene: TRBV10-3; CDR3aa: CAISVRSEQYF; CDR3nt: TGTGCCATCAGTGTCCGGAGCGAGCAGTACTTC
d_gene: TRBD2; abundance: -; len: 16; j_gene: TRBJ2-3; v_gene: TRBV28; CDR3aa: CASRRTSGSATDTQYF; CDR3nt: TGTGCCAGCAGGCGGACTAGCGGGAGCGCCACAGATACGCAGTATTTT
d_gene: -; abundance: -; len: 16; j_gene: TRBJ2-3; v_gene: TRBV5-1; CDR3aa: CASSLDRASGVDTQYF; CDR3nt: TGCGCCAGCAGCTTGGACCGAGCGAGTGGAGTCGATACGCAGTATTTT
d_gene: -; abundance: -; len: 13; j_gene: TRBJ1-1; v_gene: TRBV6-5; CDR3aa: CASSALQFSEAFF; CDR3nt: TGTGCCAGCAGTGCCTTACAATTTTCTGAAGCTTTCTTT
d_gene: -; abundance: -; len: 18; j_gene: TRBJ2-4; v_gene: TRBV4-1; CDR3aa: CASSQGPQGPLAKNIQYF; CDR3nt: TGCGCCAGCAGCCAAGGACCGCAGGGACCGCTAGCCAAAAACATTCAGTACTTC
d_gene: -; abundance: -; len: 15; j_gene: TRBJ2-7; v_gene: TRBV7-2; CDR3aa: CASSLLARVSSEQYF; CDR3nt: TGTGCCAGCAGCTTATTGGCCAGGGTTTCGTCCGAGCAGTACTTC
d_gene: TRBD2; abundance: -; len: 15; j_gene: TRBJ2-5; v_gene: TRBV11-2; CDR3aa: CASSAAGTSFETQYF; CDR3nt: TGTGCCAGCAGCGCCGCCGGGACTAGCTTCGAGACCCAGTACTTC
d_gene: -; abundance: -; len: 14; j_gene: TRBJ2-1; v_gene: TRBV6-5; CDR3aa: CASSYSHEYNEQFF; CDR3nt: TGTGCCAGCAGTTACTCGCACGAGTACAATGAGCAGTTCTTC
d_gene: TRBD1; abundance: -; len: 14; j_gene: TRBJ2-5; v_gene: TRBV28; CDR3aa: CASSLGQGEETQYF; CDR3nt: TGTGCCAGCAGTTTGGGGCAGGGGGAAGAGACCCAGTACTTC